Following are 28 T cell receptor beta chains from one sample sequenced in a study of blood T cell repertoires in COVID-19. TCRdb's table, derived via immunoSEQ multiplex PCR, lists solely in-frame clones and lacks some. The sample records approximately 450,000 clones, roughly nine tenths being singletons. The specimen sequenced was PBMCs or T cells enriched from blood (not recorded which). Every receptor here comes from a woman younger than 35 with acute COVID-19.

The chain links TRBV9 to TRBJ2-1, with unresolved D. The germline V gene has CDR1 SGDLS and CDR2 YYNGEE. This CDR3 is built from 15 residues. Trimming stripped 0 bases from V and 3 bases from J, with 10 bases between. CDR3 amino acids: CASSVGGLIYNEQFF. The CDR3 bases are TGTGCCAGCAGCGTAGGAGGTCTTATCTACAATGAGCAGTTCTTC.

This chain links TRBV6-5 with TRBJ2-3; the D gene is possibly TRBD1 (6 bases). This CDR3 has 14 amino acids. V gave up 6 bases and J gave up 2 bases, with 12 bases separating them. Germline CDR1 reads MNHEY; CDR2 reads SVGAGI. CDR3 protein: CASRQGLVTDTQYF. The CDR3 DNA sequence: TGTGCCAGCAGGCAGGGGCTCGTCACAGATACGCAGTATTTT.

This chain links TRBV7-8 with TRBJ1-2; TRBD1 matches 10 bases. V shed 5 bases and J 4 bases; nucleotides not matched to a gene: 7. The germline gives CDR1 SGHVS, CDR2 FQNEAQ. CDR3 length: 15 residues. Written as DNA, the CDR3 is TGTGCCAGCAGCCTGACAGGGGGCGCCTCCTATGGCTACACCTTC. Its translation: CASSLTGGASYGYTF.

As DNA, the CDR3 is TGTGCCAGCAGACAACACGATTCACCCCTCCACTTT. Encoded protein: CASRQHDSPLHF. The chain employs TRBV25-1 and TRBJ1-6, with D hard to call. From germline, CDR1 is MGHDK and CDR2 SYGVNS. The CDR3 totals 12 residues. Trimming shortened V by 6 bases and J by 8 bases, and 8 bases separated the two germline ends.

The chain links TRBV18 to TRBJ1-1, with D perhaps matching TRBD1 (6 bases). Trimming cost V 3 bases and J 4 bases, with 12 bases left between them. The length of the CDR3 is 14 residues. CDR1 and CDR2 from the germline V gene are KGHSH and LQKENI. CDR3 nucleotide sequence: TGTGCCAGCTCACCCTGGGGGCGGGTCACTGAAGCTTTCTTT. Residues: CASSPWGRVTEAFF.

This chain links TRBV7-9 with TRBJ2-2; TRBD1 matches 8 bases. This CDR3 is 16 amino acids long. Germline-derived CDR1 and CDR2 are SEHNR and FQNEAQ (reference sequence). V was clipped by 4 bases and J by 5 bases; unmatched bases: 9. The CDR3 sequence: CASSSRARTGTGELFF. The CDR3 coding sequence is TGTGCCAGCAGCTCGCGGGCCAGGACAGGGACCGGGGAGCTGTTTTTT. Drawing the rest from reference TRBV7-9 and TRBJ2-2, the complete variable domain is DTGVSQNPRHKITKRGQNVTFRCDPISEHNRLYWYRQTLGQGPEFLTYFQNEAQLEKSRLLSDRFSAERPKGSFSTLEIQRTEQGDSAMYLCASSSRARTGTGELFFGEGSRLTVL.

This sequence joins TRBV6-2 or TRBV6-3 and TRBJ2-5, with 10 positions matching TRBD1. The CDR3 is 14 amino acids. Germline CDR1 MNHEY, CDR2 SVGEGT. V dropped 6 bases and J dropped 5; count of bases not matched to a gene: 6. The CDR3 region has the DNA TGTGCCAGCAGCTGGGACAGGGGCGGGGAGACCCAGTACTTC. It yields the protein CASSWDRGGETQYF.

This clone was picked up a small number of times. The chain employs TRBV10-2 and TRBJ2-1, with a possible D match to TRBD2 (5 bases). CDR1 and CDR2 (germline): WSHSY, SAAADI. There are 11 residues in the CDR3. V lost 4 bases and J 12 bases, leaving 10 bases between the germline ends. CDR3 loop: CASSGRAGQFF. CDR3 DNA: TGCGCCAGCAGTGGGCGGGCCGGGCAGTTCTTC.

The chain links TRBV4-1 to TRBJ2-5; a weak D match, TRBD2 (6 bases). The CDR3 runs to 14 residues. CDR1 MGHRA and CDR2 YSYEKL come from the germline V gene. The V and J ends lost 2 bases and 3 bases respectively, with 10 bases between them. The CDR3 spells CASSQLAGKETQYF. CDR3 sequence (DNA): TGCGCCAGCAGCCAATTGGCGGGAAAAGAGACCCAGTACTTC.

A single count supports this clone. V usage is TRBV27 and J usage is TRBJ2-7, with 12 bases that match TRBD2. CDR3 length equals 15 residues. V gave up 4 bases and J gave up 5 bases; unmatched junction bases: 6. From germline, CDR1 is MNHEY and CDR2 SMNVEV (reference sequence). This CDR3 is CASSSLAGGPNEQYF. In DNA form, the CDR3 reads TGTGCCAGCAGTTCGCTAGCGGGAGGGCCCAACGAGCAGTACTTC.

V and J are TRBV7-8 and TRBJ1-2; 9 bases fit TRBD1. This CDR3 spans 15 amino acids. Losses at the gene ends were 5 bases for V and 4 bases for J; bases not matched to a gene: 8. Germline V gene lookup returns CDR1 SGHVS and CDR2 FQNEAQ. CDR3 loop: CASSPHRDRAYGYTF. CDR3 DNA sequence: TGTGCCAGCAGCCCCCACCGGGACAGGGCCTATGGCTACACCTTC. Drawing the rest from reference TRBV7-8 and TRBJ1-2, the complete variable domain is GAGVSQSPRYKVAKRGQDVALRCDPISGHVSLFWYQQALGQGPEFLTYFQNEAQLDKSGLPSDRFFAERPEGSVSTLKIQRTQQEDSAVYLCASSPHRDRAYGYTFGSGTRLTVV.

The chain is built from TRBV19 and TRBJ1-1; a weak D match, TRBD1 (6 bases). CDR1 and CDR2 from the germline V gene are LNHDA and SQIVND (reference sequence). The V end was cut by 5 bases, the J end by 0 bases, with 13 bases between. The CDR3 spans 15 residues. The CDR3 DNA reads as TGTGCCAGTAGTGCCCGACAGGCCCTGAACACTGAAGCTTTCTTT. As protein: CASSARQALNTEAFF.

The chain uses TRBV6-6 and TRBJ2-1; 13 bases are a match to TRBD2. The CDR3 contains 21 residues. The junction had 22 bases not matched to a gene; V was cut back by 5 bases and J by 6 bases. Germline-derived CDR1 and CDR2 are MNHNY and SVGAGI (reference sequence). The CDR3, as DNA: TGTGCCAGCAGTCCTAAAAGATCGGGACTAGCGGGATATGGGTCGGCCAATGAGCAGTTCTTC. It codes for CASSPKRSGLAGYGSANEQFF.

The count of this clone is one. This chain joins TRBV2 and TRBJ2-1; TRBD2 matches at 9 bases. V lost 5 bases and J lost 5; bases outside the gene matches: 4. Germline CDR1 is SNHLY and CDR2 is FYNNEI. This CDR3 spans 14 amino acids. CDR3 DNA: TGTGCCAGCAGTACTAGCGGGTTAAACAATGAGCAGTTCTTC. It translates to CASSTSGLNNEQFF.

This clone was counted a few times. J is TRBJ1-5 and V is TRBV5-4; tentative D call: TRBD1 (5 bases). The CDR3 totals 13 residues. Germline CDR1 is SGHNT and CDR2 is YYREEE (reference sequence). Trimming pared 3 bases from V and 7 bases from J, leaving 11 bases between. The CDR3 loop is CASSSQGGQPQHF. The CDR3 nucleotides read TGTGCCAGCAGCTCTCAGGGAGGACAGCCCCAGCATTTT.

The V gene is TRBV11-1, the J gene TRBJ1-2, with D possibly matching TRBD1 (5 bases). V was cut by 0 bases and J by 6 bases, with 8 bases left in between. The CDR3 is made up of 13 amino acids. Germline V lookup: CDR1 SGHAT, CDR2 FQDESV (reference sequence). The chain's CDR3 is CASSLAAGHGYTF. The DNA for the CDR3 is TGTGCCAGCAGCTTAGCGGCAGGGCATGGCTACACCTTC.

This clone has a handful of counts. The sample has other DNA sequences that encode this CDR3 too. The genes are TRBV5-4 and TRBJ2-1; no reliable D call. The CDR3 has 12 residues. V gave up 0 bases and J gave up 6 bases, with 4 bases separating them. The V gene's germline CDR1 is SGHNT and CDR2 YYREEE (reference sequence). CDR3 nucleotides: TGTGCCAGCAGCTTGGACGGCAATGAGCAGTTCTTC. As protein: CASSLDGNEQFF. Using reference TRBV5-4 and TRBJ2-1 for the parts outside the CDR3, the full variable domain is ETGVTQSPTHLIKTRGQQVTLRCSSQSGHNTVSWYQQALGQGPQFIFQYYREEENGRGNFPPRFSGLQFPNYSSELNVNALELDDSALYLCASSLDGNEQFFGPGTRLTVL.

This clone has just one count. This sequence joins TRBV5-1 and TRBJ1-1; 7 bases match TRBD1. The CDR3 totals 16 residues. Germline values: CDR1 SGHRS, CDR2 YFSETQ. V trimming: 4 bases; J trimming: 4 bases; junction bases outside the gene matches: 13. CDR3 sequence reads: CASSKRDEGASTEAFF. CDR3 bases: TGCGCCAGCAGCAAAAGGGATGAGGGGGCAAGCACTGAAGCTTTCTTT.

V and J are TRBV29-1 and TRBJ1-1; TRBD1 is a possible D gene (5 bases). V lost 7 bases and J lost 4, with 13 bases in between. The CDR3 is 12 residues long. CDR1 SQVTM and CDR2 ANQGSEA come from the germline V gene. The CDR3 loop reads CSAHAQGTEAFF. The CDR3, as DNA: TGCAGCGCCCACGCCCAGGGCACTGAAGCTTTCTTT.

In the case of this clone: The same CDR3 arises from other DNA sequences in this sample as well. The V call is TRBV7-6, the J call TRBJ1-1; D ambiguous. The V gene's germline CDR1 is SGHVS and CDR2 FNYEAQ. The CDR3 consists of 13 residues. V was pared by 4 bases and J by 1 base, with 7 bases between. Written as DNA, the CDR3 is TGTGCCAGCAGCTCAACTGAGAACACTGAAGCTTTCTTT. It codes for CASSSTENTEAFF.

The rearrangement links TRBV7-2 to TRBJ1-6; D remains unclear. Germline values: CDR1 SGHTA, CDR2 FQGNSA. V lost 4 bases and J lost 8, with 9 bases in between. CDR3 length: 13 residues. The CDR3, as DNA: TGTGCCAGCAGCTCGAGGAGGGATTCACCCCTCCACTTT. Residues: CASSSRRDSPLHF.

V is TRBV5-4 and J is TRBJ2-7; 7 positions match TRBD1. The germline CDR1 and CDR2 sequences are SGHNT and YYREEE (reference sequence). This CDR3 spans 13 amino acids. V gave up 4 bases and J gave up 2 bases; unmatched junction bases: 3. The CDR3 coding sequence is TGTGCCAGCAGCATGGGACAGACCTACGAGCAGTACTTC. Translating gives CASSMGQTYEQYF.

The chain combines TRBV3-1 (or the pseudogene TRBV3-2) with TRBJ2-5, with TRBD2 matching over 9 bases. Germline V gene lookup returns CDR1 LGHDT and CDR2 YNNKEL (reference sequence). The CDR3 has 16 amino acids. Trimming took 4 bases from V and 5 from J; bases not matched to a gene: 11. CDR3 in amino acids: CASSPSLAGVKETQYF. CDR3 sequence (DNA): TGTGCCAGCAGCCCCTCTTTAGCGGGAGTGAAGGAGACCCAGTACTTC.

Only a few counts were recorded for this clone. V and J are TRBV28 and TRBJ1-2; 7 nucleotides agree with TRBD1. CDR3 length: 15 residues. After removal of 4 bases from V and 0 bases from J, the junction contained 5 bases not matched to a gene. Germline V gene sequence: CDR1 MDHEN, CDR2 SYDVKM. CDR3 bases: TGTGCCAGCAGTTCCACAGGGGAAGCTAACTATGGCTACACCTTC. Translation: CASSSTGEANYGYTF.

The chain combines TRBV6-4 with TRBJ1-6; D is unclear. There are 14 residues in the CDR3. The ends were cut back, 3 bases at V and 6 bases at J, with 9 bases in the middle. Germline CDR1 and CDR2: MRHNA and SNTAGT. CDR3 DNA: TGTGCCAGCAGTGAAACAACCGCTAATTCACCCCTCCACTTT. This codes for CASSETTANSPLHF.

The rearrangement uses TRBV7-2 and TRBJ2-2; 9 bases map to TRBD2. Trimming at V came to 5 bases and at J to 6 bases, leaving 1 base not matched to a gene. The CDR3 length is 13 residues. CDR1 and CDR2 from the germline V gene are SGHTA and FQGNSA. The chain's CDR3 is CASSTSGPGELFF. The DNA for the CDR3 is TGTGCCAGCAGCACTAGCGGGCCCGGGGAGCTGTTTTTT.

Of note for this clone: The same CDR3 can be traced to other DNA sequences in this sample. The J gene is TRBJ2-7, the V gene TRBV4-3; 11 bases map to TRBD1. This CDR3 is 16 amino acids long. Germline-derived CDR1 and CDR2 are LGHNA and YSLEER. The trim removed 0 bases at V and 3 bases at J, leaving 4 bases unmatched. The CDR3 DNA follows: TGCGCCAGCAGCCAAGATCGGGGGACAGGGGGCTACGAGCAGTACTTC. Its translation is CASSQDRGTGGYEQYF.

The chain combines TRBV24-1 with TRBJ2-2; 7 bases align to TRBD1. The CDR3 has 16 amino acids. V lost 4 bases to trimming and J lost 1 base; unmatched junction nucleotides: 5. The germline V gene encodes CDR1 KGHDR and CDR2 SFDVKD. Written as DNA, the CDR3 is TGTGCCACCAGTGACCATGGACAGGAGAACACCGGGGAGCTGTTTTTT. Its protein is CATSDHGQENTGELFF.